Presented here are 22 T cell receptor beta chains from one specimen sequenced in a study of cytomegalovirus exposure and HLA in healthy donors. The PCR used 60 Vbeta and 13 Jbeta primers. Sequencing was performed with immunoSEQ multiplex PCR; in TCRdb, only in-frame clones are kept and a portion is missing. Of some 160,000 clones in the sample, roughly 62% were seen once. The source material was PBMCs. The receptors originated from a man aged 60 to 75 in good health and CMV-seronegative.

This clone came up a few times. The chain employs TRBV30 and TRBJ1-2, with TRBD1 matching over 9 bases. The trim removed 7 bases at V and 4 bases at J, leaving 7 bases unmatched. The CDR3 totals 13 residues. Germline V gene data show CDR1 as GTSNPN and CDR2 as SVGIG (reference sequence). DNA of the CDR3: TGTGCCTCGGGTACAGGGGGCGGCTATGGCTACACCTTC. It yields the protein CASGTGGGYGYTF.

This chain connects TRBV6-5 to TRBJ2-7; tentative D call: TRBD2 (6 bases). CDR3 size: 15 residues. Germline-derived CDR1 and CDR2 are MNHEY and SVGAGI. V gave up 0 bases and J gave up 3 bases, with 12 bases separating them. DNA of the CDR3: TGTGCCAGCAGTTACTCGGGTACTAGCAGCTACGAGCAGTACTTC. Translated: CASSYSGTSSYEQYF.

The chain couples TRBV5-8 to TRBJ1-4, with D uncertain. This CDR3 has 14 amino acids. V lost 3 bases, J lost 7 bases, and 13 bases lay in between. Germline assignment: CDR1 SGHTS and CDR2 YDEGEE. CDR3 nucleotide sequence: TGTGCCAGCAGCTCCGGGGAAGATGTTGAAAAACTGTTTTTT. It is translated as CASSSGEDVEKLFF.

The chain recombines TRBV9 with TRBJ2-7, with TRBD1 identical over 7 bases. There are 13 residues in the CDR3. V was clipped by 7 bases and J by 5 bases; unmatched bases: 9. From germline, CDR1 is SGDLS and CDR2 YYNGEE. The CDR3: CASFSGQVDEQYF. DNA of the CDR3: TGTGCCAGCTTTTCAGGACAGGTCGACGAGCAGTACTTC.

The V and J genes are TRBV28 and TRBJ1-4; D is undetermined. CDR3 length: 15 amino acids. Germline loops: CDR1 MDHEN, CDR2 SYDVKM. The V gene lost 6 bases and the J gene lost 7 bases, with 18 bases spanning the gap. CDR3 protein: CASSSDTQGSEKLFF. The CDR3 nucleotides are TGTGCCAGCAGCTCCGACACCCAAGGGAGTGAAAAACTGTTTTTT.

This clone has only one observation. The chain links TRBV27 to TRBJ2-1; 9 bases map to TRBD2. From germline, CDR1 is MNHEY and CDR2 SMNVEV (reference sequence). This CDR3 contains 15 residues. After removal of 6 bases from V and 0 bases from J, the junction contained 3 bases not matched to a gene. The CDR3 DNA reads as TGTGCCAGCAGCCTAGCGGGAAACTCCTACAATGAGCAGTTCTTC. It codes for CASSLAGNSYNEQFF.

The rearrangement links TRBV11-2 to TRBJ2-2, with 14 bases aligning to TRBD2. Germline V gene data show CDR1 as SGHAT and CDR2 as FQNNGV. J gave up 5 bases and V 3 bases, and 5 bases lay outside the gene matches. The CDR3 runs to 17 residues. This CDR3 reads CASSFGTSGRRTGELFF. CDR3 nucleotides: TGTGCCAGCAGCTTCGGGACTAGCGGGAGACGTACCGGGGAGCTGTTTTTT. The full variable domain, rest sourced from reference TRBV11-2 and TRBJ2-2, is EAGVAQSPRYKIIEKRQSVAFWCNPISGHATLYWYQQILGQGPKLLIQFQNNGVVDDSQLPKDRFSAERLKGVDSTLKIQPAKLEDSAVYLCASSFGTSGRRTGELFFGEGSRLTVL.

The chain uses TRBV7-3 and TRBJ1-1, with 8 bases lining up with TRBD1. CDR3 size: 16 residues. CDR1 is SGHTA, CDR2 FQGTGA, per germline. V was clipped by 4 bases and J by 5 bases; unmatched bases: 12. In DNA form, the CDR3 reads TGTGCCAGCAGCTCACTACCCGGACAGGGTGAGACTGAAGCTTTCTTT. Translated, it gives CASSSLPGQGETEAFF.

This rearrangement joins TRBV28 to TRBJ1-4, with D tentatively TRBD1 (5 bases). The CDR3 contains 13 residues. Germline CDR1 is MDHEN and CDR2 is SYDVKM. V was trimmed by 1 base and J by 8 bases, leaving 8 bases between them. The CDR3 nucleotides are TGTGCCAGCAGTTTATTGGGGGGGGAAAAACTGTTTTTT. It yields the protein CASSLLGGEKLFF.

This chain connects TRBV30 to TRBJ2-1; D might be TRBD2 (5 bases). Trimming left V 0 bases short and J 11 bases short, with 11 bases between. Looked up from germline, CDR1 is GTSNPN and CDR2 is SVGIG (reference sequence). The CDR3 is 12 residues long. The CDR3 reads CAWSVGSAQQFF. For the CDR3, the DNA is TGTGCCTGGAGTGTAGGTAGCGCCCAGCAGTTCTTC.

This rearrangement joins TRBV6-1 to TRBJ2-5; 7 nucleotides line up with TRBD1. The V and J ends lost 6 bases and 2 bases, in that order; junction bases with no gene match: 9. Germline V gene lookup returns CDR1 MNHNS and CDR2 SASEGT. The CDR3 extends over 15 amino acids. The CDR3 coding sequence is TGTGCCAGCAGCCCTCGACAGGGTCCACAAGAGACCCAGTACTTC. Translating it yields CASSPRQGPQETQYF.

The sample holds one count of this clone. The V and J genes are TRBV30 and TRBJ1-4; D ambiguous. CDR1 GTSNPN and CDR2 SVGIG come from the germline V gene (reference sequence). V lost 0 bases to trimming and J lost 3 bases, with 11 bases between them. The CDR3 spans 15 residues. CDR3 residues: CAWSVRRVPNEKLFF. CDR3 bases: TGTGCCTGGAGTGTACGGAGGGTCCCTAATGAAAAACTGTTTTTT. Based on the CDR3 plus reference TRBV30 and TRBJ1-4, the full variable domain is SQTIHQWPATLVQPVGSPLSLECTVEGTSNPNLYWYRQAAGRGLQLLFYSVGIGQISSEVPQNLSASRPQDRQFILSSKKLLLSDSGFYLCAWSVRRVPNEKLFFGSGTQLSVL.

In this sample, this clone turned up once. CDR3 in amino acids: CASRLRGRDTQYF. CDR3 sequence (DNA): TGTGCCAGCAGGCTCAGGGGGCGAGATACGCAGTATTTT. This chain joins TRBV6-5 and TRBJ2-3, with 8 positions matching TRBD1. Germline V gene lookup returns CDR1 MNHEY and CDR2 SVGAGI. This CDR3 comprises 13 residues. After removal of 6 bases from V and 5 bases from J, the junction contained 4 bases not matched to a gene.

The chain combines TRBV28 with TRBJ1-1, with a possible D match to TRBD1 (5 bases). The CDR3 has 14 residues. The germline V and J ends were trimmed by 2 bases and 5 bases, with 12 bases remaining between them. Germline V gene data show CDR1 as MDHEN and CDR2 as SYDVKM. The CDR3 DNA sequence: TGTGCCAGCAGTTTAGGGGGGGAGGGAACTGAAGCTTTCTTT. It specifies CASSLGGEGTEAFF.

The chain carries TRBV6-1 and TRBJ1-1, with D perhaps matching TRBD1 (5 bases). This CDR3 has 17 residues. Germline values: CDR1 MNHNS, CDR2 SASEGT. V lost 2 bases to trimming and J lost 6 bases, with 22 bases between them. In DNA form, the CDR3 reads TGTGCCAGCAGTGAACGGCAGGGTTGGAACATTTGGTCTGAAGCTTTCTTT. It codes for CASSERQGWNIWSEAFF.

The chain has TRBV7-2 and TRBJ1-2, with TRBD1 matching 9 bases. J lost 7 bases, V lost 0 bases, and 6 bases had no gene match. The length of the CDR3 is 15 residues. Germline CDR1 reads SGHTA; CDR2 reads FQGNSA. The CDR3 DNA reads TGTGCCAGCAGCTTAGCGACAGGGGGAAAGTTTGGCTACACCTTC. The encoded protein is CASSLATGGKFGYTF.

The genes are TRBV5-1 and TRBJ1-1, with a tentative D call TRBD1 (5 bases). CDR3 size: 15 residues. Germline CDR1 is SGHRS and CDR2 is YFSETQ. The V end was cut by 0 bases, the J end by 2 bases, with 11 bases between. CDR3 sequence (DNA): TGCGCCAGCAGCTTGGGCCGGGGGGTAAACACTGAAGCTTTCTTT. It is translated as CASSLGRGVNTEAFF.

The chain has TRBV19 and TRBJ2-3; TRBD2 matches 7 bases. The CDR3 sequence is 13 residues long. Germline V gene sequence: CDR1 LNHDA, CDR2 SQIVND (reference sequence). Unmatched junction bases numbered 6, after V lost 8 bases and J lost 4 bases. The CDR3 DNA follows: TGTGCCAGTCGGGAGGCTCGGGCAGATACGCAGTATTTT. Its protein product is CASREARADTQYF. The whole variable domain, remainder taken from reference TRBV19 and TRBJ2-3, is DGGITQSPKYLFRKEGQNVTLSCEQNLNHDAMYWYRQDPGQGLRLIYYSQIVNDFQKGDIAEGYSVSREKKESFPLTVTSAQKNPTAFYLCASREARADTQYFGPGTRLTVL.

The rearrangement links TRBV18 to TRBJ2-7, with a weak D call TRBD2 (7 bases). This CDR3 spans 14 amino acids. V lost 5 bases to trimming and J lost 6 bases, with 17 bases between them. Germline values: CDR1 KGHSH, CDR2 LQKENI. The CDR3 is CASSSGGAGAEQYF. As DNA, the CDR3 is TGTGCCAGCTCATCAGGAGGGGCGGGGGCCGAGCAGTACTTC.

The J gene is TRBJ1-1, the V gene TRBV30; possibly TRBD1 for D (5 bases). The CDR3 runs to 11 residues. The V and J ends lost 5 bases and 3 bases respectively, with 7 bases between them. The germline V gene has CDR1 GTSNPN and CDR2 SVGIG (reference sequence). The CDR3 here is CAWAGDTEAFF. DNA of the CDR3: TGTGCCTGGGCGGGGGACACTGAAGCTTTCTTT.

The CDR3 reads CASSARGLAGHNEQFF. In nucleotides, the CDR3 is TGTGCCAGCAGCGCCCGGGGACTAGCGGGCCACAATGAGCAGTTCTTC. This chain connects TRBV9 to TRBJ2-1; 12 bases are shared with TRBD2. This CDR3 is 16 amino acids long. Trimming at V came to 3 bases and at J to 5 bases, leaving 6 bases not matched to a gene. Germline CDR1 and CDR2: SGDLS and YYNGEE.

This clone was detected a few times. J is TRBJ2-7 and V is TRBV27; 8 bases match TRBD2. The V segment lost 5 bases and the J segment 2 bases; nucleotides outside the gene matches: 5. Looked up from germline, CDR1 is MNHEY and CDR2 is SMNVEV (reference sequence). The CDR3 runs to 14 residues. The CDR3 sequence is CASSPAGVTYEQYF. The CDR3 coding sequence is TGTGCCAGCAGTCCAGCGGGAGTCACCTACGAGCAGTACTTC.